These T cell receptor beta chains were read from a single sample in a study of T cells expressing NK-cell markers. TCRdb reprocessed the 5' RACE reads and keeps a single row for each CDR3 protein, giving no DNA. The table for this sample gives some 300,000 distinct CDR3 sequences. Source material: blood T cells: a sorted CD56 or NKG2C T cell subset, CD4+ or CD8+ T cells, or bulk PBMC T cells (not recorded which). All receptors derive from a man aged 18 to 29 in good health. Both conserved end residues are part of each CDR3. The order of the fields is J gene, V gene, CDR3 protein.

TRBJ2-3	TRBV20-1	CSATRGAGGPPDTQYF
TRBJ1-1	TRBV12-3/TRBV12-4	CASSARQGNARTEAFF
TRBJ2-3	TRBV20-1	CSAPVITSTDTQYF
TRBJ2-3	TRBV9	CASSVVGKGTDTQYF
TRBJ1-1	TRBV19	CASSTRRTAGWAEAFF
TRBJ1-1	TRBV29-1	CSVEGQGASEAFF
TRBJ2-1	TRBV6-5	CASSYFTSGSWVEQFF
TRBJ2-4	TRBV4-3	CASSQDLALDIQYF
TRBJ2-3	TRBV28	CASTRVAGTDTQYF
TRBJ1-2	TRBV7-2	CASSRDSYYGYTF
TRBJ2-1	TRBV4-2	CASSQAKGEQFF
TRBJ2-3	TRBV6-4	CASRKTGKDTQYF
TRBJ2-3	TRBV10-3	CATRTGTTDTQYF
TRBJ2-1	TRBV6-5	CASSYSPTSGIYNEQFF
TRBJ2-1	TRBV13	CASSFLGLAVGVVSYNEQFF
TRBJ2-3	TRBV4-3	CASSRGTSGRGWTDTQYF
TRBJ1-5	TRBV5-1	CASSLSPAGSNQPQHF
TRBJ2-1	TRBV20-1	CSAPLFGLVNEQFF
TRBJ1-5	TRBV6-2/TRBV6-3	CASGIRSTGEGNQPQHF
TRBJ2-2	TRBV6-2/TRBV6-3	CASSYERRAGMNTGELFF
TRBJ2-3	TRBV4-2	CASSHSLGEGADTQYF
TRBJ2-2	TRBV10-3	CAIRTSVNTGELFF
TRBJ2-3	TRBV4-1	CASSQEGGHTDTQYF
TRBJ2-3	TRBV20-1	CSAKKAGTDTQYF
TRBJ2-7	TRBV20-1	CSAPSPLRVEQYF
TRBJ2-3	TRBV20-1	CSARMLGVLKDTQYF
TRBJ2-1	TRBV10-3	CAITGGTSGHNEQFF
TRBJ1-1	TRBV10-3	CAIKRESTEAFF
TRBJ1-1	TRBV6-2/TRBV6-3	CASRYRGWTEAFF
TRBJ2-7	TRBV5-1	CASSKGTTDSYEQYF
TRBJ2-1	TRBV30	CAWDLGGQGYNEQFF
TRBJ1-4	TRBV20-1	CSASTGIQEKLFF
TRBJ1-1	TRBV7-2	CASSLAPGQNTEAFF
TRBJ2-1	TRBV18	CASSPLLAGGPNEQFF
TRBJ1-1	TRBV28	CASSYRGRNTEAFF
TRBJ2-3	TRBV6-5	CASSYLSPNTDTQYF
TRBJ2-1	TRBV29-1	CSVERRAEQFF
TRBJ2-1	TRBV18	CASSQFGLAGGPVKGNEQFF
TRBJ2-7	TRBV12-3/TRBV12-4	CASRRTGSYEQYF